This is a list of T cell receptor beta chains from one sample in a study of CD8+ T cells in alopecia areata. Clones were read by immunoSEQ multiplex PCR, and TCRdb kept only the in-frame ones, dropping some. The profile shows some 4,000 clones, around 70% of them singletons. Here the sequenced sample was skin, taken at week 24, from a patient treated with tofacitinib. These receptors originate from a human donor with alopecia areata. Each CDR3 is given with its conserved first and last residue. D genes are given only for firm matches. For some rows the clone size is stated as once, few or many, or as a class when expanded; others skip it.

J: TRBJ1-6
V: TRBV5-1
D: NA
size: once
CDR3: CASSLEGRVGGSPLHF
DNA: TGCGCCAGCAGCTTGGAGGGCAGGGTGGGAGGTTCACCCCTCCACTTT

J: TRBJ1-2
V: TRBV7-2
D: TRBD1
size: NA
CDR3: CASSFWDRDFGYTF
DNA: TGTGCCAGCAGCTTCTGGGACAGGGATTTTGGCTACACCTTC

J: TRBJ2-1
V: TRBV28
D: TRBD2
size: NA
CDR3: CASTVTSGGNEQFF
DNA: TGTGCCAGCACCGTGACTAGCGGGGGCAATGAGCAGTTCTTC

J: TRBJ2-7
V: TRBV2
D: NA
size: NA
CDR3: CASSKRFSYSYEQYF
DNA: TGTGCCAGCAGTAAAAGATTCTCGTACTCCTACGAGCAGTACTTC

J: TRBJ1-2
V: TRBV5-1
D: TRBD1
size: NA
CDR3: CASSFYRGSHGYTF
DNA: TGCGCCAGCAGCTTTTACAGGGGTTCACATGGCTACACCTTC

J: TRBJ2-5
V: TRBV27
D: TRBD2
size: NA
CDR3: CASSLSQLAGGPETQYF
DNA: TGTGCCAGCAGTTTATCGCAACTAGCGGGGGGGCCAGAGACCCAGTACTTC

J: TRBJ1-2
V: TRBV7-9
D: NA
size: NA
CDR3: CASSSPTYGKTYGYTF
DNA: TGTGCCAGCAGCTCACCCACATATGGAAAGACCTATGGCTACACCTTC

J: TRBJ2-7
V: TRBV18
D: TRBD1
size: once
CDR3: CASSIGQGYEQYF
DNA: TGTGCCAGCTCAATCGGACAGGGCTACGAGCAGTACTTC

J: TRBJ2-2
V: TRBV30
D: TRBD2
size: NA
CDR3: CAWSNPGGDTGELFF
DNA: TGTGCCTGGAGTAATCCGGGGGGGGACACCGGGGAGCTGTTTTTT

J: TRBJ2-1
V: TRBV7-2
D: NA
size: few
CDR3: CASTIKGFTYNEQFF
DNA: TGTGCCAGCACCATTAAGGGGTTCACCTACAATGAGCAGTTCTTC

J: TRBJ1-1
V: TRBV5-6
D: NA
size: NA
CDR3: CASKRRGAVNTEAFF
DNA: TGTGCCAGCAAGCGACGGGGGGCGGTGAACACTGAAGCTTTCTTT

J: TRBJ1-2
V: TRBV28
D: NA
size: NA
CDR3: CASTTAGFNYGYTF
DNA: TGTGCCAGCACCACCGCGGGCTTTAACTATGGCTACACCTTC

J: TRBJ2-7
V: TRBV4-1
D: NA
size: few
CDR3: CASSQDGGLYEQYF
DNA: TGCGCCAGCAGCCAAGATGGCGGCCTCTACGAGCAGTACTTC

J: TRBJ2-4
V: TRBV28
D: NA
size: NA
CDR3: CASSTSGPGHTLAKNIQYF
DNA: NA

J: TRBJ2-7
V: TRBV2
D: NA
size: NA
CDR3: CASEPGRSSYEQYF
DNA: TGTGCCAGCGAACCGGGACGGAGCTCCTACGAGCAGTACTTC

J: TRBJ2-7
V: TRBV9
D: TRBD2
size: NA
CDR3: CASSVIAGDYYEQYF
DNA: TGTGCCAGCAGCGTAATAGCGGGGGATTACTACGAGCAGTACTTC

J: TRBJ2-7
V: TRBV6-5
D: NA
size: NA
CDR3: CASSYGRGFRNYEQYF
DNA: TGTGCCAGCAGTTACGGCCGAGGGTTCCGCAACTACGAGCAGTACTTC

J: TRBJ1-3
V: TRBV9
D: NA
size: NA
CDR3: CASNRAPSSGNTIYF
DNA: TGTGCCAGCAACCGGGCTCCGAGCTCTGGAAACACCATATATTTT

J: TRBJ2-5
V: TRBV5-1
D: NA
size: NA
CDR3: CASSPGRLQETQYF
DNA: TGCGCCAGCAGCCCGGGACGGCTCCAAGAGACCCAGTACTTC

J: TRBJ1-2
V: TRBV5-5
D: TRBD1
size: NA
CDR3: CASSLEQGSNYGYTF
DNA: TGTGCCAGCAGCTTGGAACAGGGGTCTAACTATGGCTACACCTTC

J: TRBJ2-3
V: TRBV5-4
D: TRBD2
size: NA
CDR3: CASSLRLAGGPMLDTQYF
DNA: TGTGCCAGCAGCTTGCGTCTGGCGGGGGGGCCCATGTTAGATACGCAGTATTTT

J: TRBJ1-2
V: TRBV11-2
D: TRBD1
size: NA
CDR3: CASSLGQGAYYGYTF
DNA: TGTGCCAGCAGCTTAGGGCAGGGGGCTTACTATGGCTACACCTTC

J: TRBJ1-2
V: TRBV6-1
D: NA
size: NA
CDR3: CASSEVAHGYTF
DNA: TGTGCCAGCAGTGAAGTCGCGCATGGCTACACCTTC

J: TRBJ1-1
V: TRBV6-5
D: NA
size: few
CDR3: CASSPRTVWNTEAFF
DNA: TGTGCCAGCAGCCCAAGGACAGTTTGGAACACTGAAGCTTTCTTT

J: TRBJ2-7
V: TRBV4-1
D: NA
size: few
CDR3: CASSQDPGHYSYEQYF
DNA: TGCGCCAGCAGCCAAGACCCTGGACATTACTCCTACGAGCAGTACTTC

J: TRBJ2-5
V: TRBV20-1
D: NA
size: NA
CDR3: CSARKETQYF
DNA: TGCAGTGCTCGGAAGGAGACCCAGTACTTC

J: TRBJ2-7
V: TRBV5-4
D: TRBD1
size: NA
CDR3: CASSSGQGASYEQYF
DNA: TGTGCCAGCAGCAGCGGACAGGGGGCTTCCTACGAGCAGTACTTC

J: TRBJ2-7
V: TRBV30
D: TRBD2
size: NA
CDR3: CAWSPRGTSRSYEQYF
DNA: TGTGCCTGGAGTCCGAGGGGGACTAGCCGCTCCTACGAGCAGTACTTC

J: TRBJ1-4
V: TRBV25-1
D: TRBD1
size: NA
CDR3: CASSRRQGSAEKLFF
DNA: TGTGCCAGCAGTAGACGACAGGGGTCCGCTGAAAAACTGTTTTTT

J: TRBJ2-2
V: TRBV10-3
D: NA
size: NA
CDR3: CAIRRGENTGELFF
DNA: TGTGCCATCAGGAGGGGAGAGAACACCGGGGAGCTGTTTTTT

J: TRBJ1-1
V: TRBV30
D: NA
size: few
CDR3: CAWSWGQAAFF
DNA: TGTGCCTGGAGTTGGGGTCAGGCGGCTTTCTTT

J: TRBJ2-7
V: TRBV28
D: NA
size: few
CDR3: CASSLTVSYEQYF
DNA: TGTGCCAGCAGTTTGACAGTATCCTACGAGCAGTACTTC

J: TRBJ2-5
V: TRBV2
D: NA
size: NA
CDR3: CASRVLGAGTQYF
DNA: TGTGCCAGCAGAGTTCTGGGGGCCGGGACCCAGTACTTC

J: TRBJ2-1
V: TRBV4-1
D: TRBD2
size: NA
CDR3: CASSHPGLAGGPTRNEQFF
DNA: TGCGCCAGCAGCCACCCCGGACTAGCGGGGGGCCCGACTCGGAATGAGCAGTTCTTC

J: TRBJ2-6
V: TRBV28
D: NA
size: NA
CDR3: CASSFYSGANVLTF
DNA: TGTGCCAGCAGTTTCTACTCTGGGGCCAACGTCCTGACTTTC

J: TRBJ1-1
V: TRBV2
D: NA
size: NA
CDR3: CASSPLRGRATEAFF
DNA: TGTGCCAGCAGTCCCTTGAGGGGCAGAGCCACTGAAGCTTTCTTT

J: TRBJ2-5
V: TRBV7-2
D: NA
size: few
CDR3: CASSLAGETQETQYF
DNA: TGTGCCAGCAGCTTAGCGGGGGAGACCCAAGAGACCCAGTACTTC

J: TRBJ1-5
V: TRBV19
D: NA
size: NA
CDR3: CASKLTGVDQPQHF
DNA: TGTGCCAGTAAGTTGACCGGGGTGGATCAGCCCCAGCATTTT

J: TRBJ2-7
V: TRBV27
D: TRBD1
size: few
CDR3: CASSFGQVYEQYF
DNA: TGTGCCAGCAGTTTCGGACAGGTCTACGAGCAGTACTTC

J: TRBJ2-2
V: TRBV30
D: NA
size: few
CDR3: CAWSADNTGELFF
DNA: TGTGCCTGGAGTGCCGACAACACCGGGGAGCTGTTTTTT

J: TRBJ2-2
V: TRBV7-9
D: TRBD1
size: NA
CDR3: CASSLAQGELDGELFF
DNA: TGTGCCAGCAGCTTAGCACAGGGGGAACTGGACGGGGAGCTGTTTTTT

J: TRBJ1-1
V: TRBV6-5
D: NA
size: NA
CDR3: CASSYFQMNTEAFF
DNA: TGTGCCAGCAGTTACTTCCAAATGAACACTGAAGCTTTCTTT

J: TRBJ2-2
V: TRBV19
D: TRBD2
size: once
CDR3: CASYPTTSGRSTGELFF
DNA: TGTGCCAGTTACCCTACAACTAGCGGACGATCCACCGGGGAGCTGTTTTTT

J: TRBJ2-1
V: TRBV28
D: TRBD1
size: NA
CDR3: CASERSDRGVNEQFF
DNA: TGTGCCAGCGAAAGGTCGGACAGGGGAGTAAATGAGCAGTTCTTC

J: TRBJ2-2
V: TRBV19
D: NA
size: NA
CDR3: CASRGVKIQNTGELFF
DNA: TGTGCCAGTAGGGGAGTGAAGATTCAGAACACCGGGGAGCTGTTTTTT

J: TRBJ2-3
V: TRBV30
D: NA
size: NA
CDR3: CAWSVRAASQYF
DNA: TGTGCCTGGAGTGTGAGGGCGGCGTCGCAGTATTTT

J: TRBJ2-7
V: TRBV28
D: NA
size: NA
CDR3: CASSLYEKTYEQYF
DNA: TGTGCCAGCAGCCTCTATGAGAAGACCTACGAGCAGTACTTC

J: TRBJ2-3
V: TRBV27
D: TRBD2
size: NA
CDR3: CASSRWGGAGTDTQYF
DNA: TGTGCCAGCAGTCGCTGGGGAGGGGCCGGCACAGATACGCAGTATTTT

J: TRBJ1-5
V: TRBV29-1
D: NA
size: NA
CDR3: CSVMGGVGGNQPQHF
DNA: TGCAGCGTCATGGGGGGGGTAGGAGGGAATCAGCCCCAGCATTTT

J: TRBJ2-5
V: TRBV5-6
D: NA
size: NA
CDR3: CASSLAGRARRETQYF
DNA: TGTGCCAGCAGCTTGGCGGGCAGGGCACGTCGAGAGACCCAGTACTTC